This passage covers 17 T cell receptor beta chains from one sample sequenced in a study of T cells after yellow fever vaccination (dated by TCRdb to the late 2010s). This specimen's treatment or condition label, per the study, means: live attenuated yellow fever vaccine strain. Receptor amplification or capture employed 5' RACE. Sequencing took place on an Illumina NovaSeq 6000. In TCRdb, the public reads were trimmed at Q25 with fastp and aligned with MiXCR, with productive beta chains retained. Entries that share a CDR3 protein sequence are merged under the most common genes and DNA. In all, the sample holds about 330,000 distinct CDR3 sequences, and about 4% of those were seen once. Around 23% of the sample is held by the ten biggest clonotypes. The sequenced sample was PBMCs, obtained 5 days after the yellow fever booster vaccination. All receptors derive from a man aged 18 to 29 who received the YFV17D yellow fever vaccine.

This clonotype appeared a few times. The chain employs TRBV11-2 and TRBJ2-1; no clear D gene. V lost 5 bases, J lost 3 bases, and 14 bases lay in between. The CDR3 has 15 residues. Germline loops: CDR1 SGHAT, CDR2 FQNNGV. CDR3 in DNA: TGTGCCAGCAGCGATAGACTTAGCCTCTACAATGAGCAGTTCTTC. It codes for CASSDRLSLYNEQFF.

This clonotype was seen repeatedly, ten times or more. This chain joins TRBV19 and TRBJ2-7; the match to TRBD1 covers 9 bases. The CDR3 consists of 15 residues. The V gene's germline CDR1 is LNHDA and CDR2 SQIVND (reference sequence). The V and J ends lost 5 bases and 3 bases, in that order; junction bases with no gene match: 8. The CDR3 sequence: CASSPRTGGYYEQYF. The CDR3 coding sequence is TGTGCCAGTAGTCCTCGAACAGGGGGCTACTACGAGCAGTACTTC.

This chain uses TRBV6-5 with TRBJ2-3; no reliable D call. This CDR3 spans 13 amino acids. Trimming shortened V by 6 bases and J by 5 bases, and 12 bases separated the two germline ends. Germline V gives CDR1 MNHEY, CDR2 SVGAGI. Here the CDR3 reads CASRPNGLDTQYF. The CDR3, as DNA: TGTGCCAGCAGACCGAATGGGCTAGATACGCAGTATTTT.

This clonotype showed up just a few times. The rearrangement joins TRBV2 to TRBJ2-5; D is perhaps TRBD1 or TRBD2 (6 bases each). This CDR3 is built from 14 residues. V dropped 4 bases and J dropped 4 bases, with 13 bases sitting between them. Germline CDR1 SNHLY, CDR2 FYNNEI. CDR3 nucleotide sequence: TGTGCCAGCAGTGTAGGGGGAGGTAGAGAGACCCAGTACTTC. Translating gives CASSVGGGRETQYF. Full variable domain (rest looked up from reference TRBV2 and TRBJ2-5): EPEVTQTPSHQVTQMGQEVILRCVPISNHLYFYWYRQILGQKVEFLVSFYNNEISEKSEIFDDQFSVERPDGSNFTLKIRSTKLEDSAMYFCASSVGGGRETQYFGPGTRLLVL.

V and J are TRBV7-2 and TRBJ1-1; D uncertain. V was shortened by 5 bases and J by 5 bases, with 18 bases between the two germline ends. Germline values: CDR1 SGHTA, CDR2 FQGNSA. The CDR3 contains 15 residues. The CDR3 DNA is TGTGCCAGCAGCCCCAGATTGGGCCCGGGGACTGAAGCTTTCTTT. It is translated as CASSPRLGPGTEAFF.

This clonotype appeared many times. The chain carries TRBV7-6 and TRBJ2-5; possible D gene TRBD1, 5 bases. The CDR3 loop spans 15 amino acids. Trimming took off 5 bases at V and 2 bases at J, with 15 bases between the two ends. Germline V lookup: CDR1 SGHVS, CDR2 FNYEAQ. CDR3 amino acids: CASSPRPGRQETQYF. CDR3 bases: TGTGCCAGCAGCCCCCGGCCAGGGCGGCAAGAGACCCAGTACTTC.

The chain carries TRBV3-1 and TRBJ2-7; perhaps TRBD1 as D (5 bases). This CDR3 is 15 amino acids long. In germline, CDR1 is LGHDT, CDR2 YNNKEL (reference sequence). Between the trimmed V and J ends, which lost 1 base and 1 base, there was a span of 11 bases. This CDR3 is CASSQALTASYEQYF. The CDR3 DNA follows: TGTGCCAGCAGCCAAGCTCTGACAGCTTCCTACGAGCAGTACTTC.

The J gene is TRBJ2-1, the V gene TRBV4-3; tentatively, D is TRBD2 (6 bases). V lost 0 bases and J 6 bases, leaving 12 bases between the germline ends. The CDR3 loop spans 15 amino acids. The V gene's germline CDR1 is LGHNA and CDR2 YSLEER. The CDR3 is CASSQDRGLLNEQFF. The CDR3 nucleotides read TGCGCCAGCAGCCAAGATCGAGGACTACTCAATGAGCAGTTCTTC.

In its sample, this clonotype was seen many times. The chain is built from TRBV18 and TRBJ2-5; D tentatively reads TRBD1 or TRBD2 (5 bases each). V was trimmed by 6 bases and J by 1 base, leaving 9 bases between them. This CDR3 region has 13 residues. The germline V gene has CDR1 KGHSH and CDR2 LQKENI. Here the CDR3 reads CASSPGTQETQYF. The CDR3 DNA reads TGTGCCAGCTCCCCAGGGACCCAAGAGACCCAGTACTTC.

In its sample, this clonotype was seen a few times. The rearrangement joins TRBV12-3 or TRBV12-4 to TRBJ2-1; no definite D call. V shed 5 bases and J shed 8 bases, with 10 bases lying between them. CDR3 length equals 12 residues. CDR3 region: CASSNGPHEQFF. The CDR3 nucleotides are TGTGCCAGCAGTAACGGACCCCATGAGCAGTTCTTC.

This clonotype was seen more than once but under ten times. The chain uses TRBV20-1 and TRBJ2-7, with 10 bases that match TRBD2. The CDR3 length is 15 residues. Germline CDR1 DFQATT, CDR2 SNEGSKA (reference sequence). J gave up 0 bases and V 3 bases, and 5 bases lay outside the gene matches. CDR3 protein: CSARLAGESSYEQYV. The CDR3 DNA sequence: TGCAGTGCTAGGCTAGCGGGGGAAAGCTCCTACGAGCAGTACGTC.

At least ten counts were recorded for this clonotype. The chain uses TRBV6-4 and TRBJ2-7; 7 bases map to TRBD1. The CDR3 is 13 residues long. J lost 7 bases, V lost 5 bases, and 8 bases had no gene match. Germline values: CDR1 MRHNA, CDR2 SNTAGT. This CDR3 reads CASSTGVRGEQYV. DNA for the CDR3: TGTGCCAGCAGTACAGGGGTCAGGGGAGAGCAGTACGTC.

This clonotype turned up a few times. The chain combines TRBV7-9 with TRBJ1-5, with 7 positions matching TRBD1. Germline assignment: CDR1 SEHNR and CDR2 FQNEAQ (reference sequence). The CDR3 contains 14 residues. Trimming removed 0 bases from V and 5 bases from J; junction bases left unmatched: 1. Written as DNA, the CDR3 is TGTGCCAGCAGCTTAGCAGACAGGGATCAGCCCCAGCATTTT. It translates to CASSLADRDQPQHF. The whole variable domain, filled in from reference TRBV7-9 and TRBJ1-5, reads DTGVSQNPRHKITKRGQNVTFRCDPISEHNRLYWYRQTLGQGPEFLTYFQNEAQLEKSRLLSDRFSAERPKGSFSTLEIQRTEQGDSAMYLCASSLADRDQPQHFGDGTRLSIL.

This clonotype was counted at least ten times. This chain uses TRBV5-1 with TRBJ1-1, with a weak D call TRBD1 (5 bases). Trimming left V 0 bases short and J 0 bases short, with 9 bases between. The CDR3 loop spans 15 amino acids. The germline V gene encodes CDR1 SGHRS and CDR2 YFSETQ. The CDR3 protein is CASSLGQGMNTEAFF. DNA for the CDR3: TGCGCCAGCAGCTTGGGTCAGGGCATGAACACTGAAGCTTTCTTT.

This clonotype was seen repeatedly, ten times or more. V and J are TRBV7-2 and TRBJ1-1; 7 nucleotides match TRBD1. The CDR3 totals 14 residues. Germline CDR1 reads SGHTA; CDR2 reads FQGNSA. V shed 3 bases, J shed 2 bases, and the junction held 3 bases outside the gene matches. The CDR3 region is CASSFAGGNTEAFF. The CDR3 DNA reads TGTGCCAGCAGCTTCGCAGGGGGAAACACTGAAGCTTTCTTT.

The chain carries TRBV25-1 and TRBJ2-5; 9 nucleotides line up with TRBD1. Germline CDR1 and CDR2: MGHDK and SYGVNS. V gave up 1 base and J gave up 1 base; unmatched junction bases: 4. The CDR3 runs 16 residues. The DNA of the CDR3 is TGTGCCAGCAGTGAATTTGTGGGACAGGGCCAAGAGACCCAGTACTTC. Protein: CASSEFVGQGQETQYF. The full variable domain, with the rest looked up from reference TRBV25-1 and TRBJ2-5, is EADIYQTPRYLVIGTGKKITLECSQTMGHDKMYWYQQDPGMELHLIHYSYGVNSTEKGDLSSESTVSRIRTEHFPLTLESARPSHTSQYLCASSEFVGQGQETQYFGPGTRLLVL.

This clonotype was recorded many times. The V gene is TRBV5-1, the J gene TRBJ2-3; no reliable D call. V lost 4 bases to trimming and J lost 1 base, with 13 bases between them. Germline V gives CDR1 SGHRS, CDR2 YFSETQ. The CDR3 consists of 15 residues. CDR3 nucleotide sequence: TGCGCCAGCAGCCCCGGGCCGGCGGGCACAGATACGCAGTATTTT. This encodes CASSPGPAGTDTQYF.